This T cell receptor (beta chain) was sequenced for a study of CD8+ T cells in alopecia areata. General study results and limits: In blood and scalp, many expanded lesional clones persisted during tofacitinib. Among the 100 top clones, expanded CD8+ clones, like scalp clonality, were significantly decreased by tofacitinib.

Treatment of the sample: oral pan-JAK inhibitor, 5-10 mg twice daily. This clone has a count of ten or more. Its target is not known. V gave up 7 bases and J gave up 1 base, with 14 bases separating them. CDR1 is SNHLY, CDR2 FYNNEI, per germline. This CDR3 has 14 residues. Extracted RNA was reverse transcribed, and the resulting cDNA served as sequencing template. Assay used: immunoSEQ multiplex PCR; TCRdb lists only in-frame clones, some missing. The sample carries 95,000 to 120,000 clones, 56% recorded once. The chain recombines TRBV2 with TRBJ2-7; perhaps D is TRBD1 or TRBD2 (5 bases each). The receptor comes from a human donor with alopecia areata. Sequenced here: CD4+ T cells sorted from blood, sampled at week 24, from a patient treated with tofacitinib. DNA of the CDR3: TGTGCCAGCAAAAACCGGGACGGTTCCTACGAGCAGTACTTC. The encoded protein is CASKNRDGSYEQYF.